These T cell receptor beta chains were read from a single sample in a study of T cells in Graves' hyperthyroidism and ophthalmopathy. TCRdb reprocessed the multiplex PCR reads via MiXCR and lists one record per CDR3 protein. There are about 710,000 distinct CDR3 sequences in the sample; over 15% occur only once, and under 9.5% lies in the top ten. The sample consisted of blood. These TCRs come from a man aged 18 to 29 with Graves' hyperthyroidism. Each CDR3 is given with its conserved first and last residue. Each record gives: V gene, D gene, clone size, J gene, CDR3 DNA, CDR3 protein. The D gene is left open where the match is weak. Clone size is not always given. Where it is, it says once, few, many or a class for expanded clones.

V: TRBV20-1; D: TRBD1; size: few; J: TRBJ1-4; DNA: TGCAGTGCAGGGACAGGGAGCGAAAAACTGTTTTTT; CDR3: CSAGTGSEKLFF
V: TRBV28; D: TRBD2; size: many; J: TRBJ2-1; DNA: TGTGCCAGCAGTGCGCCTAGCGGGATCTACAATGAGCAGTTCTTC; CDR3: CASSAPSGIYNEQFF
V: TRBV9; D: -; size: -; J: TRBJ2-5; DNA: TGTGCCAGCAGCGTTGGAGGCCCTCCAGAGACCCAGTACTTC; CDR3: CASSVGGPPETQYF
V: TRBV9; D: -; size: -; J: TRBJ2-1; DNA: TGTGCCAGCAGCGTAAGGGTTACGGGAAGACCGATGATGGATGAGCAGTTCTTC; CDR3: CASSVRVTGRPMMDEQFF
V: TRBV11-3; D: -; size: many; J: TRBJ2-7; DNA: TGTGCCAGCAGCTTAGCAGGGGAGGCCTACGAGCAGTACTTC; CDR3: CASSLAGEAYEQYF
V: TRBV12-3/TRBV12-4; D: -; size: many; J: TRBJ2-6; DNA: TGTGCCAGCAGGAGTCCTTGGGGGTCGAAATCTGGGGCCAACGTCCTGACTTTC; CDR3: CASRSPWGSKSGANVLTF
V: TRBV28; D: -; size: -; J: TRBJ2-2; DNA: TGTGCCAGCAGTTTTTACGGCAGGGGAGGGGCAAACACCGGGGAGCTGTTTTTT; CDR3: CASSFYGRGGANTGELFF
V: TRBV9; D: -; size: -; J: TRBJ1-4; DNA: TGTGCCAGCAGCGAGACGCCCGCAACTAATGAAAAACTGTTTTTT; CDR3: CASSETPATNEKLFF
V: TRBV6-1; D: -; size: few; J: TRBJ2-7; DNA: TGTGCCAGCAGAGGGTTCAGGGACTCCTACGAGCAGTACTTC; CDR3: CASRGFRDSYEQYF
V: TRBV6-5; D: TRBD1; size: -; J: TRBJ2-2; DNA: TGTGCCAGCAGTTACTCAGAGACAGGGGAGAACGGGGAGCTGTTTTTT; CDR3: CASSYSETGENGELFF
V: TRBV7-3; D: -; size: -; J: TRBJ2-3; DNA: TGTGCCAGCAGCTCCATCCACACAGATACGCAGTATTTT; CDR3: CASSSIHTDTQYF
V: TRBV7-9; D: -; size: few; J: TRBJ2-7; DNA: TGTGCCAGCGCAGAAGGGGGGAGTTCCTACGAGCAGTACTTC; CDR3: CASAEGGSSYEQYF
V: TRBV15; D: -; size: few; J: TRBJ1-2; DNA: TGTGCCACCAGCCTAAACCTCTATGGCTACACCTTC; CDR3: CATSLNLYGYTF
V: TRBV29-1; D: TRBD2; size: many; J: TRBJ2-1; DNA: TGCAGCGGCCGACAGACTAGCGGGGGCTTTTTCAATGAGCAGTTCTTC; CDR3: CSGRQTSGGFFNEQFF
V: TRBV6-1; D: TRBD1; size: many; J: TRBJ1-2; DNA: TGTGCCAGCAGTCCTCGACAGGGGCTCTATGGCTACACCTTC; CDR3: CASSPRQGLYGYTF
V: TRBV12-5; D: -; size: -; J: TRBJ2-7; DNA: TGTGCTAGTGGTTTGGACTGGGGCGAGCAGTACTTC; CDR3: CASGLDWGEQYF
V: TRBV7-2; D: TRBD2; size: many; J: TRBJ2-7; DNA: TGTGCCAGCAGCCTGGGACTAGCGTACCCTTCCTACGAGCAGTACTTC; CDR3: CASSLGLAYPSYEQYF
V: TRBV7-9; D: TRBD2; size: many; J: TRBJ2-3; DNA: TGTGCCAGCAGCTTAAGACTAGCGGTCACAGATACGCAGTATTTT; CDR3: CASSLRLAVTDTQYF
V: TRBV28; D: TRBD1; size: many; J: TRBJ2-7; DNA: TGTGCCAGCAGAAGGACAGGGGACGGCGACGAGCAGTACTTC; CDR3: CASRRTGDGDEQYF
V: TRBV28; D: TRBD1; size: many; J: TRBJ1-1; DNA: TGTGCCAGCAGGCGAAACAGGGGGTATAACACTGAAGCTTTCTTT; CDR3: CASRRNRGYNTEAFF
V: TRBV15; D: TRBD1; size: many; J: TRBJ2-7; DNA: TGTGCCACCAGCAGACTCCGGGACAGCATCTACGAGCAGTACTTC; CDR3: CATSRLRDSIYEQYF
V: TRBV7-8; D: -; size: -; J: TRBJ2-7; DNA: TGTGCCAGCAGCCAAAAAGTCTCAGGGAGCTCCTACGAGCAGTACTTC; CDR3: CASSQKVSGSSYEQYF
V: TRBV30; D: -; size: many; J: TRBJ1-2; DNA: TGTGCCTGGAGAGACCGGGACATCACCATACTCAACTATGGCTACACCTTC; CDR3: CAWRDRDITILNYGYTF
V: TRBV29-1; D: -; size: -; J: TRBJ2-3; DNA: TGCAGCGTCCAACTTGGAGTAGGACTCGCAACAGATACGCAGTATTTT; CDR3: CSVQLGVGLATDTQYF
V: TRBV9; D: -; size: few; J: TRBJ2-5; DNA: TGTGCCAGCAGCGTAAGAGGGGATCAAGAGACCCAGTACTTC; CDR3: CASSVRGDQETQYF